This is a list of T cell receptor beta chains from one sample in a study of cytomegalovirus exposure and HLA in healthy donors. Profiling relied on immunoSEQ multiplex PCR, and the TCRdb table lists in-frame clones only, not all of them. The table has more than 95,000 clones, 65% to 75% seen once. Sequencing used PBMCs. The receptors stem from a man aged 40-49 years in good health and CMV-seropositive. Each CDR3 is given with its conserved first and last residue. Each record gives: CDR3 length, V gene, clone size, D gene, J gene, CDR3 DNA, CDR3 protein. A D gene is named only where the DNA matches it firmly. The size entry is marked missing in some rows and otherwise reads once, few, many or a size class.

>15|TRBV13|NA|TRBD2|TRBJ2-5
TGTGCCAGCAGCAAGGCGCGGGGGAAACAAGAGACCCAGTACTTC
CASSKARGKQETQYF
>11|TRBV30|NA|NA|TRBJ1-1
TGTGCCTGTAAACAGAAGACTGAAGCTTTCTTT
CACKQKTEAFF
>15|TRBV21-1|NA|NA|TRBJ1-3
TGTGCCAGCAGCCCAACGGGACAGAATGGAAACACCATATATTTT
CASSPTGQNGNTIYF
>16|TRBV7-3|NA|TRBD2|TRBJ2-3
TGTGCCAGCAGCTTAAACCCGGGAGGTAGCACAGATACGCAGTATTTT
CASSLNPGGSTDTQYF
>18|TRBV7-9|NA|TRBD1|TRBJ1-1
TGTGCCAGCAGCCCCGGCGGATGGACAGGGGAGTTTCGGGCTGAAGCTTTCTTT
CASSPGGWTGEFRAEAFF
>15|TRBV9|NA|NA|TRBJ2-3
TGTGCCAGCAGCGGGGGGGGCGCGGGCACAGATACGCAGTATTTT
CASSGGGAGTDTQYF
>12|TRBV5-1|NA|NA|TRBJ1-1
TGCGCCAGCTTCTCAAGGGGCACTGAAGCTTTCTTT
CASFSRGTEAFF
>15|TRBV19|NA|TRBD1|TRBJ2-7
TGTGCCAGTAGTAACGGACAGGGGGCCTCCTACGAGCAGTACTTC
CASSNGQGASYEQYF
>15|TRBV6-1|few|NA|TRBJ1-4
TGTGCCAGCAGTGTGGGGGACACCTCTAATGAAAAACTGTTTTTT
CASSVGDTSNEKLFF
>15|TRBV6-5|NA|NA|TRBJ2-1
TGTGCCAGCAATCCATCCGGGGGAATCTACAATGAGCAGTTCTTC
CASNPSGGIYNEQFF
>17|TRBV28|once|NA|TRBJ2-7
TGTGCCAGCAGTTTCGGCGGGGGCGCGGCAGTTAACTACGAGCAGTACTTC
CASSFGGGAAVNYEQYF
>12|TRBV29-1|NA|NA|TRBJ1-4
TGCAGCGTTGAACAGGGTCATGAAAAACTGTTTTTT
CSVEQGHEKLFF
>16|TRBV19|NA|TRBD1|TRBJ1-2
TGTGCCAGTAGTGGAGAAAAACAGGGGAATAACTATGGCTACACCTTC
CASSGEKQGNNYGYTF
>14|TRBV5-1|NA|NA|TRBJ2-1
TGCGCCAGCAGCTCCGACAGGAGCTACAATGAGCAGTTCTTC
CASSSDRSYNEQFF
>16|TRBV19|once|TRBD1|TRBJ1-5
TGTGCCAGTAGCCTTCCCGGGACAGGGGGCAATCAGCCCCAGCATTTT
CASSLPGTGGNQPQHF
>15|TRBV5-4|NA|NA|TRBJ1-2
TGTGCCAGCAGCCTAGGTCGGGGAGGGGACTATGGCTACACCTTC
CASSLGRGGDYGYTF
>13|TRBV27|once|TRBD1|TRBJ1-1
TGTGCCAGCAGTTGGGACAGGGCGTTCGTGGCTTTCTTT
CASSWDRAFVAFF
>13|TRBV19|few|TRBD1|TRBJ1-4
TGTGCCAGTAGCAGGGGGACTAATGAAAAACTGTTTTTT
CASSRGTNEKLFF